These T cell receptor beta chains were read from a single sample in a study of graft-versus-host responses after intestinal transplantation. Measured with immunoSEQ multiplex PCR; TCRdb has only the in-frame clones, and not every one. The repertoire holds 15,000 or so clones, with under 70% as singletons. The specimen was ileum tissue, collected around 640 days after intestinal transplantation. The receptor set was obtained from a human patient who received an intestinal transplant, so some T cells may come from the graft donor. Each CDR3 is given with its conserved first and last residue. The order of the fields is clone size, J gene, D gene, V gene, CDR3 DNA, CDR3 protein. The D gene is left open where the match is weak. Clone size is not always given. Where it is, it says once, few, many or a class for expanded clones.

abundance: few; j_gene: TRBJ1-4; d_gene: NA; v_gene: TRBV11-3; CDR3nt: TGTGCCAGCAGCTCCAGGGCAACTAATGAAAAACTGTTTTTT; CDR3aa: CASSSRATNEKLFF
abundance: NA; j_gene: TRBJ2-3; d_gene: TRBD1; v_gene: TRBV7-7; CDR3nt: TGTGCCAGCAGCTTAGGCAGGGGGAGCACAGATACGCAGTATTTT; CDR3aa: CASSLGRGSTDTQYF
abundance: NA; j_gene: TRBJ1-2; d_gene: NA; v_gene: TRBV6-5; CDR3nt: TGTGCCAGTTCTACAGGGATCTATGGCTACACCTTC; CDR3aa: CASSTGIYGYTF
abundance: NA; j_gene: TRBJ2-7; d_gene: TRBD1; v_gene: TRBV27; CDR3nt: TGTGCCAGCAGTTTTAGTGGGACAGGCTTCTCCTACGAGCAGTACTTC; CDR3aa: CASSFSGTGFSYEQYF
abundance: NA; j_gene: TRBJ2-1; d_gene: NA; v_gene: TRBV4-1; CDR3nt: TGCGCCAGCAGCCCGGGACTGTACAATGAGCAGTTCTTC; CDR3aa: CASSPGLYNEQFF
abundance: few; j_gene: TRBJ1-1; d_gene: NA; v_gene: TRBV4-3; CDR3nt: TGCGCCAGCAGCCAAGATCCGACAGGGAACACTGAAGCTTTCTTT; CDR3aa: CASSQDPTGNTEAFF
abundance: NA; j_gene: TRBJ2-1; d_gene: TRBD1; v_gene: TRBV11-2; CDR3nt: TGTGCCAGCAGCTCCGGACAGGGCTACTACAATGAGCAGTTCTTC; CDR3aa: CASSSGQGYYNEQFF
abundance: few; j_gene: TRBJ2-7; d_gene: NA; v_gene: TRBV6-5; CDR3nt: TGTGCCAGCAGCCGGAGTGGCGAGCAGTACTTC; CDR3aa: CASSRSGEQYF
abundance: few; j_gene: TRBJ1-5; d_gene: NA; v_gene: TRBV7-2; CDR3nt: TGTGCCAGCAGCTTAGGGGGGGGGAGCAATCAGCCCCAGCATTTT; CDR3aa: CASSLGGGSNQPQHF
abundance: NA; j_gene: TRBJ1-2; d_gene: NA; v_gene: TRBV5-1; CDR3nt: TGTGCCAGCAGTCGAGACAGGATTTATGGCTACACCTTC; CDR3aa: CASSRDRIYGYTF
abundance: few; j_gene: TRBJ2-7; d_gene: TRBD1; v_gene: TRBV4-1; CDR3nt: TGCGCCAGCAGCCAAGAAAGGGGGCTCTCCTACGAGCAGTACTTC; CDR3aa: CASSQERGLSYEQYF
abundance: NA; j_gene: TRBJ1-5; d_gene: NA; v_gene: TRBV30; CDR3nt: TGTGCCTGGAGTCTGGGCAGGGGTGATCAGCCCCAGCATTTT; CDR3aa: CAWSLGRGDQPQHF
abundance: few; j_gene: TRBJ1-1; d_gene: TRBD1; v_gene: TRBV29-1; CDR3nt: TGCAGCGCTGACAGGGGAGTAAACACTGAAGCTTTCTTT; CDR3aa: CSADRGVNTEAFF
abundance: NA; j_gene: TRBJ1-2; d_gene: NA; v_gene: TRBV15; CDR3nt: TGTGCCACCAGCAGAGATAAGGGCGGGAGGGCCTATGGCTACACCTTC; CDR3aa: CATSRDKGGRAYGYTF
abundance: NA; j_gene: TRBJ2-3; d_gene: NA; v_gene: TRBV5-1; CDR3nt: TGCGCCAGCAGCTCTAGCGGCACAGATACGCAGTATTTT; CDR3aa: CASSSSGTDTQYF
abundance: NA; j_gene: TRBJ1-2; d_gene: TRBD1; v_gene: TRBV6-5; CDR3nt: TGTGCCAGCAGTTCCCCGGGACAGGCCCTTGGCTACACCTTC; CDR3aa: CASSSPGQALGYTF
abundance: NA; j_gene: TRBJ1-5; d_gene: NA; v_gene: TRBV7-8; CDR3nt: TGTGCCAGCAGCTTATTCAGGGATCAGCCCCAGCATTTT; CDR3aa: CASSLFRDQPQHF
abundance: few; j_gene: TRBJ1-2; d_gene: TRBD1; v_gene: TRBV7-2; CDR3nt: TGTGCCAGCAGCCTCAACAGGGGTGACTATGGCTACACCTTC; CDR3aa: CASSLNRGDYGYTF
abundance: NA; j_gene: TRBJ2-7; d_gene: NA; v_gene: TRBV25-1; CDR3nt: TGTGCCAGCAGTGAAAAAACCGGGGGCTCCTACGAGCAGTACTTC; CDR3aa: CASSEKTGGSYEQYF
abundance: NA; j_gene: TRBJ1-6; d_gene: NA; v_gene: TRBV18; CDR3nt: TGTGCCAGCTCACCGTACAGGGAGCGAAATTCACCCCTCCACTTT; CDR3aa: CASSPYRERNSPLHF
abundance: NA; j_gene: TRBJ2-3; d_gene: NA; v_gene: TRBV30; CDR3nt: TGTGCCTGGAGTCGGGGACTTTCGGGAGATACGCAGTATTTT; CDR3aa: CAWSRGLSGDTQYF
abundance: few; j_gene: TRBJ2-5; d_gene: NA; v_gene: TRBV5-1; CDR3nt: TGCGCCAGCAGCTCGGGGGGCCGGTGGGAGACCCAGTACTTC; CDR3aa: CASSSGGRWETQYF
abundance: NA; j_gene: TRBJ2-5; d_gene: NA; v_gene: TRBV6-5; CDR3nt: TGTGCCAGCAGCCCCGACAGGGAGGAGAAGACCCAGTACTTC; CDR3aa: CASSPDREEKTQYF
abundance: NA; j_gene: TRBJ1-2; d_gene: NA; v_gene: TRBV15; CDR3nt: TGTGCCACCAGCAGTTCAACCCAGGGCTATGGCTACACCTTC; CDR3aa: CATSSSTQGYGYTF
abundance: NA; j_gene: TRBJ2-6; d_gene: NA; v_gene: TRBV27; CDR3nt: TGTGCCAGCAGTTTGGCATCTGGGGCCAACGTCCTGACTTTC; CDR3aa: CASSLASGANVLTF
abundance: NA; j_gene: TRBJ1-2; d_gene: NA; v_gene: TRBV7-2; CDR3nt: TGCGCCAGCAGCCAAGACAGGTCTAACTATGGCTACACCTTC; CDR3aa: CASSQDRSNYGYTF
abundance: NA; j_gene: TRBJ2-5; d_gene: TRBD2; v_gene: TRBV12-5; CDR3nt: TGTGCTAGTGGTTCCGGGACTAGCGGGGGGATGATCCAAGAGACCCAGTACTTC; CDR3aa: CASGSGTSGGMIQETQYF
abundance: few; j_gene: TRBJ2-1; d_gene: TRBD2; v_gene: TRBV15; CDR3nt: TGTGCCACCAGCAGAGATATCGTCGCTAGCGGGGTGAATGAGCAGTTCTTC; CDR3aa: CATSRDIVASGVNEQFF
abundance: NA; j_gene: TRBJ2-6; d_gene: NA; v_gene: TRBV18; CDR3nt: TGTGCCAGCAAGGGACAAGCCTCCTCTGGGGCCAACGTCCTGACTTTC; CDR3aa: CASKGQASSGANVLTF
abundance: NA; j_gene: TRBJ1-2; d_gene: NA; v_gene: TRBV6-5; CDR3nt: TGTGCCAGCAGCCGGACAGTAACTGAGAACTATGGCTACACCTTC; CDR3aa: CASSRTVTENYGYTF
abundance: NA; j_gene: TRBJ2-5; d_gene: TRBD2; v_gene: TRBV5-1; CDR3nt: TGCGCCAGCAGCATTAGCGGGGGAGGACAAGAGACCCAGTACTTC; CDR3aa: CASSISGGGQETQYF
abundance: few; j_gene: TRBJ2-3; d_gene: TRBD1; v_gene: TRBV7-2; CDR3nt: TGTGCCAGCAGCGATCGTGGGACAGTAAGCACAGATACGCAGTATTTT; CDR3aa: CASSDRGTVSTDTQYF
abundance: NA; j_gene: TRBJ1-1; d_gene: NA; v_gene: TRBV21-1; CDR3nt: TGTGCCAGCAGCAAACCCAGGGGAACTGAAGCTTTCTTT; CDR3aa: CASSKPRGTEAFF
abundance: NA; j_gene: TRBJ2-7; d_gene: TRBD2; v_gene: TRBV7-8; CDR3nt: TGTGCCAGCAGCTTAGGCGGGGGGGACGAGCAGTACTTC; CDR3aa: CASSLGGGDEQYF
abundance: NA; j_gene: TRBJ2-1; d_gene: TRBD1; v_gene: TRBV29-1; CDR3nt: TGCAGCGTTGATCCGTGGACAGGGGGAAATGAGCAGTTCTTC; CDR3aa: CSVDPWTGGNEQFF
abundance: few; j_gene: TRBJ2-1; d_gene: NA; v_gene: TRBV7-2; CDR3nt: TGTGCCAGCAGCCCGGGGGTAGCGTTCAATGAGCAGTTCTTC; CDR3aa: CASSPGVAFNEQFF
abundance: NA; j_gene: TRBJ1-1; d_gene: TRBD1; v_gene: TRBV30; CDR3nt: TGTGCCTGGGCGATACAGGGGGGCACTGAAGCTTTCTTT; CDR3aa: CAWAIQGGTEAFF
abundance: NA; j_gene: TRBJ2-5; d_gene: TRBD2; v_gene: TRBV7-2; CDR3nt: TGTGCCAGCAGCAGGACTAGCGGGGGGCCGGAGACCCAGTACTTC; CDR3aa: CASSRTSGGPETQYF
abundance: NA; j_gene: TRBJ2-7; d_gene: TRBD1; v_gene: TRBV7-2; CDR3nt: TGTGCCAGCAGCACCGGACAGGGCTACGAGCAGTACTTC; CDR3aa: CASSTGQGYEQYF
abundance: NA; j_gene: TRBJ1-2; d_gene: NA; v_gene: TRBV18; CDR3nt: TGTGCCAGCTCACCTCGTTATCCTCGGGGTCGAAAGTCTGGCTACACCTTC; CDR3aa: CASSPRYPRGRKSGYTF
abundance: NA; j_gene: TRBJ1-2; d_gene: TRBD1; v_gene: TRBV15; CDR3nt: TGTGCCACCAGCAGAGCTCCCCCGACAGGGAGGCACTATGGCTACACCTTC; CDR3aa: CATSRAPPTGRHYGYTF
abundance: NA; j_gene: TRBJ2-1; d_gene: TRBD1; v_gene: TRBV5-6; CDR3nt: TGTGCCAGCAGCTTGAAGCCAGGGGGCAAGAATGAGCAGTTCTTC; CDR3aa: CASSLKPGGKNEQFF
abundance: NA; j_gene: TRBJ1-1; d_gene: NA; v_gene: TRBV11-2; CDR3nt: TGTGCCAGCAGCCTGGGGAGGGGTACTGAAGCTTTCTTT; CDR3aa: CASSLGRGTEAFF
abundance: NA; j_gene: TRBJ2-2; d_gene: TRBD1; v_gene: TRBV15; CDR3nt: TGTGCCACCAGCAGGGACAGGGAAGCCGGGGAGCTGTTTTTT; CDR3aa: CATSRDREAGELFF
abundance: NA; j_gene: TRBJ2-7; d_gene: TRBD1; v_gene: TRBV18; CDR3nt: TGTGCCAGCTCCCAGGGACAGGGGAGGCCCTACGAGCAGTACTTC; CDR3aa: CASSQGQGRPYEQYF
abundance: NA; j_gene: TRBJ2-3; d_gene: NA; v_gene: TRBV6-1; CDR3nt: TGTGCCAGCAGTGAAGCGGGGGGGCACACAGATACGCAGTATTTT; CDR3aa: CASSEAGGHTDTQYF
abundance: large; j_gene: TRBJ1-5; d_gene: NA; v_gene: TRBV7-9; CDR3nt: TGTGCCAGCAGCGAGGCAGGGAAGGTGCAGCCCCAGCATTTT; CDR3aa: CASSEAGKVQPQHF
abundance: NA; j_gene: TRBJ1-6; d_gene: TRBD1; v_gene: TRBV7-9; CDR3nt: TGTGCCAGCAGCTCTCCAACGGGACAGCCGAATTCACCCCTCCACTTT; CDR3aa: CASSSPTGQPNSPLHF